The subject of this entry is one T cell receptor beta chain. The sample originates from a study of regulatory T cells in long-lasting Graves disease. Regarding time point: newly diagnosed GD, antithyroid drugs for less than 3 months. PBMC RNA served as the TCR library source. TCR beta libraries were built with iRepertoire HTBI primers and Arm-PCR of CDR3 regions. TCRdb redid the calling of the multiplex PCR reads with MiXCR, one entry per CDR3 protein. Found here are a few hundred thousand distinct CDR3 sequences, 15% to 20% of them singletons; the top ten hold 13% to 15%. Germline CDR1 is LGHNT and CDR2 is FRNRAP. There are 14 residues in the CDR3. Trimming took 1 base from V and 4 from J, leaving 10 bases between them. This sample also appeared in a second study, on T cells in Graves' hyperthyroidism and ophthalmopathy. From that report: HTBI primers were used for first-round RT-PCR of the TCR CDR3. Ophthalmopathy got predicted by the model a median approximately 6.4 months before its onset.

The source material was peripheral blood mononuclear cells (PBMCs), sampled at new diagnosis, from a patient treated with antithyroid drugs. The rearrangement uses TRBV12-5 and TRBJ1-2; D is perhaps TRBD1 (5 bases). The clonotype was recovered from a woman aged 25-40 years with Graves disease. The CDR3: CASGLEGFRYGYTF. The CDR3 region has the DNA TGTGCTAGTGGTTTGGAGGGGTTCCGCTATGGCTACACCTTC.